The sequence of this T cell receptor beta chain was determined in a study of cytomegalovirus exposure and HLA in healthy donors (dated by TCRdb to 2016 to 2017). In the study overall: The approximately 710 repertoires of the first cohort and the 120 validation repertoires were produced on the same platform, according to a later analysis. The study was designed to test whether signatures of past pathogen exposure could be identified by cataloging public T cell receptors. Along with the approximately 620-subject first cohort, a separate validation cohort of over a hundred different subjects was used. The study combined high-throughput TCR immunosequencing, statistical association of individual TCRs with disease status, and machine learning to predict cytomegalovirus infection status.

Findings and caveats that apply to the study as a whole: It was suggested by the authors that the approach could potentially be generalized to other disease states and immunological phenotypes. The classifier was reported to diagnose cytomegalovirus status with high specificity and sensitivity in both the original cohort and the validation cohort. Across donors, most TCR sequences were observed very rarely, whereas some public TCRs were present in many individuals. Subsequent analysis determined that TCRs grouped into clusters in the first cohort also showed a tendency toward co-occurrence across the 130 or so validation repertoires, and 85% to 95% of cluster scores exceeded 0. A later analysis lacked HLA typing for the validation cohort, so it scored co-occurrence in that cohort across all 120 or so repertoires. A few of the identified cytomegalovirus-associated TCR beta chains were confirmed in vitro to be specific for cytomegalovirus antigens. A total of 150 to 200 TCR beta chains were listed by the study as associated with cytomegalovirus.

Spanning cysteine to phenylalanine, the CDR3 consists of 14 amino acids. Solely the CDR3 DNA is kept, with 42 bases framed from the first base. According to the germline V gene, CDR1 reads SGHDT and CDR2 reads YYEEEE. V has 2 bases trimmed and J has 3 bases trimmed; junction bases matching no gene number 5. Libraries came from the immunoSEQ multiplex PCR assay. For the original study's pipeline: To diagnose cytomegalovirus status from the catalog of TCR beta chain sequences, a statistical classification framework was built. This is the immuneACCESS table as TCRdb keeps it, with only in-frame sequences that have V and J called. A part of the clones is gone; compared with another copy, unresolved V genes explain less than half, and the rest is unexplained. The V and J calls and clone size were taken over from that table, and D and trimming were inferred from the DNA. The sample records tens of thousands of clones, around 94% of which are singletons. The leading ten clones occupy approximately 3% of the sample.

The donors belonged to the validation cohort of about 120 subjects, which was separate from the roughly 670-subject first cohort. Concerning this clone itself: Its antigen is currently not known. Base qualities were left out, and no much larger clone turns up one base away.

This TCR came from a woman aged 18-30 years in good health and CMV-seropositive. The sequence joins TRBV5-6 to TRBJ2-7, with TRBD2 identical over 7 junction bases. The sample comprised PBMCs. The sequence in DNA is TGTGCCAGCAGCTTTCCGGGGGAGGGCTACGAGCAGTACTTC. This codes for CASSFPGEGYEQYF.